This T cell receptor (beta chain) derives from a study of T cells in Graves' hyperthyroidism and ophthalmopathy. In germline, CDR1 is MNHNS, CDR2 SASEGT. The V and J ends lost 8 bases and 4 bases respectively, with 9 bases between them. This CDR3 is 11 amino acids long. The investigators amplified TCR beta CDR3 regions from RNA transcripts. Carried out on the TCR CDR3, a first-round RT-PCR used the HTBI primer set. TCRdb analysed the multiplex PCR reads with MiXCR anew, one entry per CDR3 protein. The sample has roughly 280,000 distinct CDR3 sequences; about 20% are singletons. Sequencing input: blood. This chain links TRBV6-1 with TRBJ2-7; the D is unclear. This TCR came from a young man with Graves' ophthalmopathy. In nucleotides, the CDR3 is TGTGCCAGCTTTGGGAATTACGAGCAGTACTTC. Translation gives CASFGNYEQYF.